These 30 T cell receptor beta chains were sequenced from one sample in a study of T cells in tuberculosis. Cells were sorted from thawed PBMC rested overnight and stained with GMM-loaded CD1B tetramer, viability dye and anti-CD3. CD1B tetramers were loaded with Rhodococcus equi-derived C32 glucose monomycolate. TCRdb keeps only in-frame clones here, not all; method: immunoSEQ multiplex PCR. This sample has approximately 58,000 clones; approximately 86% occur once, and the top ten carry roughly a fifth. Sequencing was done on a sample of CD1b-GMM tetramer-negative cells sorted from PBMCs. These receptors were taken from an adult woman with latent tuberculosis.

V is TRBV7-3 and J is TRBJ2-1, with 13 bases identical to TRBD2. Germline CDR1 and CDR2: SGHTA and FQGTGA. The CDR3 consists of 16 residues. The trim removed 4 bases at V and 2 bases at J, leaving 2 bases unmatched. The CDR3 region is CASSSGLAGAYNEQFF. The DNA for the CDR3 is TGTGCCAGCAGCTCAGGACTAGCGGGAGCCTACAATGAGCAGTTCTTC.

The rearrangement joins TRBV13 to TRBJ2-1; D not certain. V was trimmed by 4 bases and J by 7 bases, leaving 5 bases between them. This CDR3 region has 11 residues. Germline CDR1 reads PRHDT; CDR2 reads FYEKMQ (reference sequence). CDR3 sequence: CASSWQNEQFF. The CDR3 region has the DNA TGTGCCAGCAGCTGGCAGAATGAGCAGTTCTTC.

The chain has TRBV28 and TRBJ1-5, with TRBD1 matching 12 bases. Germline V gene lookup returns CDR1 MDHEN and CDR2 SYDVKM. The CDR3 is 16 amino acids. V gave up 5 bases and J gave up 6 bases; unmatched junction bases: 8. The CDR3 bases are TGTGCCAGCAGTGTGGGGGGACAGGGGGCAATTCAGCCCCAGCATTTT. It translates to CASSVGGQGAIQPQHF.

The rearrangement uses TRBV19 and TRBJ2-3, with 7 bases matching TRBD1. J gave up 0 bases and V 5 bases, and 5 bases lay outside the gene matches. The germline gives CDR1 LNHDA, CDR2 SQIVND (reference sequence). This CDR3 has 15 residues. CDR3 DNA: TGTGCCAGTAGTGAGGACAGGTCGAGCACAGATACGCAGTATTTT. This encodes CASSEDRSSTDTQYF.

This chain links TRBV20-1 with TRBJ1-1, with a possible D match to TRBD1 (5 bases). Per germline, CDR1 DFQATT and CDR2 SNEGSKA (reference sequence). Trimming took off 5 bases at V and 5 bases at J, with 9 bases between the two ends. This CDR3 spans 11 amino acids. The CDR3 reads CSADRGTEAFF. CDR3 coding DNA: TGCAGTGCTGACCGGGGGACTGAAGCTTTCTTT.

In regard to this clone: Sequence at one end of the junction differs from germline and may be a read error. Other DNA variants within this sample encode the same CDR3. CDR3 loop: CASSGGHYEQYF. CDR3 DNA sequence: TGCGCCAGCAGTGGCGGCCACTACGAGCAGTACTTC. The chain joins TRBV7-9 to TRBJ2-7, with unresolved D. The germline V gene has CDR1 SEHNR and CDR2 FQNEAQ (reference sequence). The CDR3 runs 12 residues.

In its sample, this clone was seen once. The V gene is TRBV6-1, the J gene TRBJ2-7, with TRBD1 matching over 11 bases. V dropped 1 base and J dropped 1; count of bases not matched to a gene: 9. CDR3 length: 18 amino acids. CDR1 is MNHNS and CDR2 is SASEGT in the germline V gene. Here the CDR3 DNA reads TGTGCCAGCAGTGAAGTTGGGACAGGGGGTATTCGGTCCTACGAGCAGTACTTC. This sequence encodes CASSEVGTGGIRSYEQYF.

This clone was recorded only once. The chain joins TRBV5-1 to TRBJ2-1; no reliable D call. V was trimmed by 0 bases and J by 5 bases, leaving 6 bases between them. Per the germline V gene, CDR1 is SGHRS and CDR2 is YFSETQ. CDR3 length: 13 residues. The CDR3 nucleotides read TGCGCCAGCAGCTTGGTAGTCAACAATGAGCAGTTCTTC. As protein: CASSLVVNNEQFF.

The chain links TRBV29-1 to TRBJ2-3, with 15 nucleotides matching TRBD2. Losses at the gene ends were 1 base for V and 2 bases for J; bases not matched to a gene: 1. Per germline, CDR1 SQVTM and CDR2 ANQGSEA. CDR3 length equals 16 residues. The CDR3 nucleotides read TGCAGCGTTGAAGGGACTAGCGGGAGGGCCACAGATACGCAGTATTTT. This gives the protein CSVEGTSGRATDTQYF.

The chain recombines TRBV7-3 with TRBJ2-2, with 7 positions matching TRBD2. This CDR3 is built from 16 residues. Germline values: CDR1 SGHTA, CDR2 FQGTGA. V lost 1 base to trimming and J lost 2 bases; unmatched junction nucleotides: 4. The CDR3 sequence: CASSLMGGINTGELFF. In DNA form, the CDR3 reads TGTGCCAGCAGCTTAATGGGGGGGATTAACACCGGGGAGCTGTTTTTT.

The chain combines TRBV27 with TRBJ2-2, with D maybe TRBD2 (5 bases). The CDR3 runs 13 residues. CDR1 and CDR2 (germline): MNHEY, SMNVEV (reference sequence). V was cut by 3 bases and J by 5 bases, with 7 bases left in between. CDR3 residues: CASSFPGTGELFF. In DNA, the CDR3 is TGTGCCAGCAGTTTCCCGGGAACCGGGGAGCTGTTTTTT.

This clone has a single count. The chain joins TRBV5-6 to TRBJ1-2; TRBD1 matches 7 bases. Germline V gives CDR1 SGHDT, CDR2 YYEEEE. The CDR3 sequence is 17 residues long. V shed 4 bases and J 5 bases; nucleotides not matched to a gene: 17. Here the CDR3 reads CASSPQGDSRFVYGYTF. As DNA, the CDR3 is TGTGCCAGCAGCCCCCAGGGGGACAGCAGATTTGTGTATGGCTACACCTTC. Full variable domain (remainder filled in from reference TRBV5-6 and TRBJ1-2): DAGVTQSPTHLIKTRGQQVTLRCSPKSGHDTVSWYQQALGQGPQFIFQYYEEEERQRGNFPDRFSGHQFPNYSSELNVNALLLGDSALYLCASSPQGDSRFVYGYTFGSGTRLTVV.

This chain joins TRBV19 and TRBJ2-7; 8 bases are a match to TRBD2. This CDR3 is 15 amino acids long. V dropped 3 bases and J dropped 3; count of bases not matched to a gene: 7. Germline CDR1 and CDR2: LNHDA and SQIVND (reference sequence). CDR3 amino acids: CASSMGRGGHYEQYF. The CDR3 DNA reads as TGTGCCAGTAGTATGGGACGGGGGGGGCACTACGAGCAGTACTTC.

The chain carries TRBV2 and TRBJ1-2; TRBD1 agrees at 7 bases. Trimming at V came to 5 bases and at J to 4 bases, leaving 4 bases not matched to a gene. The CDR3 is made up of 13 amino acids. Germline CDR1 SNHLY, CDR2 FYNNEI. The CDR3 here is CASSTGDIYGYTF. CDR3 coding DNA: TGTGCCAGCAGTACAGGGGATATCTATGGCTACACCTTC.

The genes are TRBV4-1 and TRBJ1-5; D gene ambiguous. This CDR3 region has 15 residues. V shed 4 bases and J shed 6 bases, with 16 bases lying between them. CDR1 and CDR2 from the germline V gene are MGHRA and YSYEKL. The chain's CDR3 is CASSPNIRGGQPQHF. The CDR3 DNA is TGCGCCAGCAGCCCAAATATTAGAGGAGGTCAGCCCCAGCATTTT.

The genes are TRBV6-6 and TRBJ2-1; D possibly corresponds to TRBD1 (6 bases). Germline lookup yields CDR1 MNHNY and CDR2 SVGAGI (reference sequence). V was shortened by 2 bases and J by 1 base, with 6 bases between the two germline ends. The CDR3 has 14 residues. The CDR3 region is CASSYRGSYNEQFF. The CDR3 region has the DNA TGTGCCAGCAGTTACAGGGGGTCCTACAATGAGCAGTTCTTC.

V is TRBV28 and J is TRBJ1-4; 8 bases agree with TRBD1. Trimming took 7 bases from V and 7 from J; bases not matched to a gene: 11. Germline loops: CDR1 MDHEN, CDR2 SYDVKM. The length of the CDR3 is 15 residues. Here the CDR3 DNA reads TGTGCCAGCACCCCCCAGGGGGCTTACGGTGAAAAACTGTTTTTT. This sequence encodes CASTPQGAYGEKLFF.

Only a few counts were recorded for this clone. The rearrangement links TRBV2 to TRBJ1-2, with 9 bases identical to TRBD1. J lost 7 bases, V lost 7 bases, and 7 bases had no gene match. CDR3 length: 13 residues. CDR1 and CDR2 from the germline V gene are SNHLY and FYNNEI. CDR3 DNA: TGTGCCAGCACCGCACAGGGGGCGCGTGGCTACACCTTC. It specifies CASTAQGARGYTF.

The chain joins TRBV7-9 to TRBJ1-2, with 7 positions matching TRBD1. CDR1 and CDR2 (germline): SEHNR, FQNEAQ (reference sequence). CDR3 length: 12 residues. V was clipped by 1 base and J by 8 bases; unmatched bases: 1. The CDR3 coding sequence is TGTGCCAGCAGCTTAGAGGGGGCCGGCTACACCTTC. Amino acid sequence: CASSLEGAGYTF.

DNA for the CDR3: TGTGCCAGCAGTGGCCAGGGGGCGGGGGACTACAATGAGCAGTTCTTC. Encoded protein: CASSGQGAGDYNEQFF. The chain links TRBV25-1 to TRBJ2-1, with D perhaps matching TRBD1 (8 bases). Trimming removed 4 bases at V and 3 bases at J, with 16 bases between. The CDR3 is made up of 16 amino acids. CDR1 and CDR2 from the germline V gene are MGHDK and SYGVNS.

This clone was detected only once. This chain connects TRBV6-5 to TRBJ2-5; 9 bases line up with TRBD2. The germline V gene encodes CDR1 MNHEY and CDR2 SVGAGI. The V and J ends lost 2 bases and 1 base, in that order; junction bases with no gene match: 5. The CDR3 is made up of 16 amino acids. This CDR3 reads CASSYVQRGAQETQYF. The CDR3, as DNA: TGTGCCAGCAGTTACGTCCAGCGGGGGGCCCAAGAGACCCAGTACTTC.

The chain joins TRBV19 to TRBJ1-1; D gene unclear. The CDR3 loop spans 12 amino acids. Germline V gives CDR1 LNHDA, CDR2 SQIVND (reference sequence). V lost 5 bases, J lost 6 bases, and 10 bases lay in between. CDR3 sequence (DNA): TGTGCCAGTAGTCCCCACAGACCTGAAGCTTTCTTT. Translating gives CASSPHRPEAFF.

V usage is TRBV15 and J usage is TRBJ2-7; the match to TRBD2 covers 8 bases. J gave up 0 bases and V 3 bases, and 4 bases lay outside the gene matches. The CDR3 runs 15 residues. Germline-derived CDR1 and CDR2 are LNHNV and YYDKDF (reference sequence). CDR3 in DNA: TGTGCCACCAGCAGGGGCAGCGGGAGCTCCTACGAGCAGTACTTC. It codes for CATSRGSGSSYEQYF.

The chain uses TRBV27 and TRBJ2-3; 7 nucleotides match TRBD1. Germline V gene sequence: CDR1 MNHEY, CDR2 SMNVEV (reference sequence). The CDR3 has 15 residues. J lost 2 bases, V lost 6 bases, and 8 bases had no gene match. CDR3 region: CASSFDREFTDTQYF. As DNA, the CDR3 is TGTGCCAGCAGCTTCGACAGGGAGTTCACAGATACGCAGTATTTT.

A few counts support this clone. The DNA for the CDR3 is TGTGCCTGGAGTCCCCCGGACAGGAACTATGGCTACACCTTC. Translating it yields CAWSPPDRNYGYTF. This chain uses TRBV30 with TRBJ1-2, with TRBD1 matching 7 bases. Germline V gene sequence: CDR1 GTSNPN, CDR2 SVGIG (reference sequence). CDR3 size: 14 residues. Germline trimming cut 2 bases from V and 2 bases from J; bases unmatched to any gene: 5.

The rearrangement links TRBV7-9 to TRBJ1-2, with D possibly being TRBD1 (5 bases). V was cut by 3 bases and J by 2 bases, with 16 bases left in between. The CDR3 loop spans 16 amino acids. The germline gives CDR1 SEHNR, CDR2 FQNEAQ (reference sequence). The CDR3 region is CASSLIGHRLNYGYTF. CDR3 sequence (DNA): TGTGCCAGCAGCTTGATTGGACACCGATTAAACTATGGCTACACCTTC.

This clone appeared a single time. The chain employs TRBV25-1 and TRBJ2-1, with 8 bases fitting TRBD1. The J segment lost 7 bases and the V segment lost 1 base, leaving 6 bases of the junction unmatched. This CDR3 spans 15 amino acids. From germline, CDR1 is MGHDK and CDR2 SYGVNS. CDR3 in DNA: TGTGCCAGCAGTGAATTGGACAGGGTCTCGAATGAGCAGTTCTTC. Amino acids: CASSELDRVSNEQFF.

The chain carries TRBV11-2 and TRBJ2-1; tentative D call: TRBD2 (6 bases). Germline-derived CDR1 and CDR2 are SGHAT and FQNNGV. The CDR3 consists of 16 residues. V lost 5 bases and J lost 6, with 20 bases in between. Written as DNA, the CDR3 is TGTGCCAGCAGCGGATCGGGACTGGCCGTGGGCAATGAGCAGTTCTTC. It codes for CASSGSGLAVGNEQFF. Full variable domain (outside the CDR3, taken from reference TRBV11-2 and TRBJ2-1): EAGVAQSPRYKIIEKRQSVAFWCNPISGHATLYWYQQILGQGPKLLIQFQNNGVVDDSQLPKDRFSAERLKGVDSTLKIQPAKLEDSAVYLCASSGSGLAVGNEQFFGPGTRLTVL.

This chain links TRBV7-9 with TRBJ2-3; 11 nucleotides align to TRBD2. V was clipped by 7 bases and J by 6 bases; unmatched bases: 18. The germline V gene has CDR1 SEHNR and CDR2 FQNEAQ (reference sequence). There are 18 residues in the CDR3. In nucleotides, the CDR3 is TGTGCCAGCACCCCTACGACTTTAGCGGGGGGGCGAGTGGATACGCAGTATTTT. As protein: CASTPTTLAGGRVDTQYF.

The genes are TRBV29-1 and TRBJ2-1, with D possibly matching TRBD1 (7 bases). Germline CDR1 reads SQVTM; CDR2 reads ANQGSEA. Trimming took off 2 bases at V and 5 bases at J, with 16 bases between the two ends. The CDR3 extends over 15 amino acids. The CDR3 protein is CSVEKAGQHDNEQFF. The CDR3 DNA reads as TGCAGCGTTGAAAAGGCGGGACAGCATGACAATGAGCAGTTCTTC.